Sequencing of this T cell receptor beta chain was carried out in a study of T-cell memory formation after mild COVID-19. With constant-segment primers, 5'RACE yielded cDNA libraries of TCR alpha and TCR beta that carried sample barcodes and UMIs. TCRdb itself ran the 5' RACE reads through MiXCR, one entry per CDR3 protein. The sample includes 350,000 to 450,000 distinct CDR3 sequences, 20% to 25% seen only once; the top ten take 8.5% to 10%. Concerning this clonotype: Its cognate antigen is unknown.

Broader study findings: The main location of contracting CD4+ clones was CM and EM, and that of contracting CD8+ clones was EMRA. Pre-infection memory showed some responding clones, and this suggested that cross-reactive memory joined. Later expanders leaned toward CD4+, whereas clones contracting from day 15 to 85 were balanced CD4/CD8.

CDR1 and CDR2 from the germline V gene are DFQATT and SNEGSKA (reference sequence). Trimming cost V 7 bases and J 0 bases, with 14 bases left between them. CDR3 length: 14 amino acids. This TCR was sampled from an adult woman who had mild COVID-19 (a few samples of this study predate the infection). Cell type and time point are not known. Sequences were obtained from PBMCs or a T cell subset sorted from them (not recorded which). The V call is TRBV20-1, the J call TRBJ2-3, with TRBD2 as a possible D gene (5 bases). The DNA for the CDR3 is TGCAGTGGTAAAAGCGGCCCTAGCACAGATACGCAGTATTTT. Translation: CSGKSGPSTDTQYF.